Listed here are 22 T cell receptor beta chains from one sample, sequenced in a study of cytomegalovirus exposure and HLA in healthy donors. Primers: 60 Vbeta forward and 13 Jbeta reverse. This table comes from immunoSEQ multiplex PCR, and its TCRdb copy is limited to in-frame clones, with some not included. The sample yields 180,000 or so clones, approximately 83% seen once. The sample consisted of PBMCs. These receptors originate from a young man in good health and CMV-seropositive.

This clone was counted a single time. The chain has TRBV9 and TRBJ2-7, with 7 bases aligning to TRBD1. Germline CDR1 reads SGDLS; CDR2 reads YYNGEE. V lost 0 bases to trimming and J lost 4 bases; unmatched junction nucleotides: 7. The CDR3 is made up of 15 amino acids. CDR3 protein: CASSVGVGGKYEQYF. DNA of the CDR3: TGTGCCAGCAGCGTAGGAGTAGGGGGCAAATACGAGCAGTACTTC.

V is TRBV5-8 and J is TRBJ1-5, with D tentatively TRBD1 (6 bases). Germline CDR1 SGHTS, CDR2 YDEGEE. V dropped 0 bases and J dropped 3 bases, with 22 bases sitting between them. This CDR3 has 19 residues. CDR3 sequence reads: CASSLARGRGASTNQPQHF. CDR3 coding DNA: TGTGCCAGCAGCTTGGCCCGGGGGAGGGGGGCGTCTACCAATCAGCCCCAGCATTTT.

This rearrangement joins TRBV29-1 to TRBJ2-2, with D possibly TRBD2 on 7 matching bases. Between the trimmed V and J ends, which lost 5 bases and 4 bases, there was a span of 14 bases. CDR3 size: 14 residues. Per germline, CDR1 SQVTM and CDR2 ANQGSEA. Written as DNA, the CDR3 is TGCAGCGTTTGGGCCGGGGGGCCCACCGGGGAGCTGTTTTTT. It is translated as CSVWAGGPTGELFF.

The DNA of the CDR3 is TGTGCCAGCAGCTTGCTTCCGGGACAGGGGCAGGACACCATATATTTT. It yields the protein CASSLLPGQGQDTIYF. J is TRBJ1-3 and V is TRBV5-6; 10 nucleotides agree with TRBD1. Trimming cost V 1 base and J 8 bases; bases outside gene matches: 9. The CDR3 totals 16 residues. Germline CDR1 reads SGHDT; CDR2 reads YYEEEE.

The gene calls are TRBV18 and TRBJ2-3, with 9 bases aligning to TRBD1. Germline CDR1 and CDR2: KGHSH and LQKENI. CDR3 length equals 15 residues. V trimming: 3 bases; J trimming: 4 bases; junction bases outside the gene matches: 5. The CDR3 nucleotides are TGTGCCAGCTCACCCCGACAGGGGGGCGCAGATACGCAGTATTTT. Its translation: CASSPRQGGADTQYF.

This clone showed up just a few times. The rearrangement links TRBV7-2 to TRBJ1-1; no firm D call. V shed 3 bases and J shed 7 bases, with 12 bases lying between them. Germline values: CDR1 SGHTA, CDR2 FQGNSA. The CDR3 is made up of 13 amino acids. CDR3 nucleotides: TGTGCCAGCAGCTTTCAACCCCGGGGTGAAGCTTTCTTT. Its translation: CASSFQPRGEAFF.

This clone was detected a few times. The chain has TRBV21-1 and TRBJ1-5; the listed D gene, TRBD1, was not tested against the DNA. TRBV21-1 has pseudogene status. CDR3 length: 17 amino acids. This CDR3 is CASNTFRGSARNQPQHF. CDR3 sequence (DNA): TGTGCCAGCAACACTTTCAGGGGATCCGCCCGCAATCAGCCCCAGCATTTT.

This rearrangement joins TRBV19 to TRBJ2-7; 7 nucleotides agree with TRBD2. The V and J ends lost 5 bases and 2 bases, in that order; junction bases with no gene match: 3. Per the germline V gene, CDR1 is LNHDA and CDR2 is SQIVND (reference sequence). CDR3 length equals 13 residues. CDR3: CASSAGVAYEQYF. CDR3 nucleotide sequence: TGTGCCAGTAGTGCGGGGGTAGCCTACGAGCAGTACTTC. Variable domain in full (rest from reference TRBV19 and TRBJ2-7): DGGITQSPKYLFRKEGQNVTLSCEQNLNHDAMYWYRQDPGQGLRLIYYSQIVNDFQKGDIAEGYSVSREKKESFPLTVTSAQKNPTAFYLCASSAGVAYEQYFGPGTRLTVT.

The chain links TRBV7-9 to TRBJ2-1, with D hard to call. V was clipped by 4 bases and J by 10 bases, with 8 bases between them. The V gene's germline CDR1 is SEHNR and CDR2 FQNEAQ (reference sequence). The CDR3 has 11 amino acids. Here the CDR3 reads CASSSRREQFF. The DNA of the CDR3 is TGTGCCAGCAGCTCCCGTCGGGAGCAGTTCTTC.

V and J are TRBV7-2 and TRBJ1-2; the D gene is possibly TRBD1 (6 bases). Per the germline V gene, CDR1 is SGHTA and CDR2 is FQGNSA. This CDR3 comprises 13 residues. V was pared by 2 bases and J by 7 bases, with 11 bases between. CDR3 in amino acids: CASSLQGSFGYTF. The CDR3 region has the DNA TGTGCCAGCAGCTTACAGGGGTCCTTTGGCTACACCTTC.

A single count supports this clone. This sequence joins TRBV11-2 and TRBJ2-1; 9 bases are shared with TRBD1. Trimming took 3 bases from V and 8 from J; bases not matched to a gene: 8. In germline, CDR1 is SGHAT, CDR2 FQNNGV. This CDR3 comprises 15 residues. The DNA of the CDR3 is TGTGCCAGCAGCTTCAAGGGGACAGGGATCCATGAGCAGTTCTTC. Amino acid sequence: CASSFKGTGIHEQFF.

CDR3 protein: CASSVPRRGGESNEQFF. DNA for the CDR3: TGTGCCAGCAGCGTCCCGAGGCGGGGGGGCGAATCCAATGAGCAGTTCTTC. The chain combines TRBV9 with TRBJ2-1; 9 nucleotides line up with TRBD2. The trim removed 2 bases at V and 6 bases at J, leaving 12 bases unmatched. The CDR3 length is 17 residues. In germline, CDR1 is SGDLS, CDR2 YYNGEE.

The chain carries TRBV27 and TRBJ2-7, with D perhaps matching TRBD2 (5 bases). The CDR3 has 16 amino acids. The V end was cut by 4 bases, the J end by 2 bases, with 18 bases between. Germline lookup yields CDR1 MNHEY and CDR2 SMNVEV (reference sequence). In DNA, the CDR3 is TGTGCCAGCAGTTGGGATTGGGGAGCCTTGGCCTACGAGCAGTACTTC. Protein: CASSWDWGALAYEQYF.

The J gene is TRBJ1-2, the V gene TRBV25-1; a possible D gene is TRBD1 (6 bases). The V gene's germline CDR1 is MGHDK and CDR2 SYGVNS. V was shortened by 10 bases and J by 4 bases, with 22 bases between the two germline ends. The CDR3 consists of 15 residues. The CDR3 reads CATTSRDKRLYGYTF. The CDR3 nucleotides read TGTGCCACCACGTCCCGGGACAAACGCCTCTATGGCTACACCTTC.

The chain combines TRBV29-1 with TRBJ2-3; 9 nucleotides align to TRBD1. V lost 5 bases to trimming and J lost 0 bases; unmatched junction nucleotides: 9. Germline V gene lookup returns CDR1 SQVTM and CDR2 ANQGSEA. The CDR3 has 16 residues. Written as DNA, the CDR3 is TGCAGCGTTAAGGGAGCCGGGACAGGGAGCACAGATACGCAGTATTTT. Its translation: CSVKGAGTGSTDTQYF.

The CDR3 sequence: CASNRTGKSYEQYF. The CDR3 region has the DNA TGTGCCAGCAACAGGACAGGAAAGTCCTACGAGCAGTACTTC. The chain joins TRBV21-1 to TRBJ2-7; the table's D call, TRBD1, was not checked against the DNA. TRBV21-1 is an annotated pseudogene. The CDR3 extends over 14 amino acids.

The gene calls are TRBV7-2 and TRBJ2-1; 8 positions agree with TRBD1. V dropped 1 base and J dropped 7; count of bases not matched to a gene: 6. The CDR3 spans 15 residues. Germline-derived CDR1 and CDR2 are SGHTA and FQGNSA. The CDR3 sequence is CASSLVGRQGNEQFF. Written as DNA, the CDR3 is TGTGCCAGCAGCTTAGTAGGGAGACAGGGGAATGAGCAGTTCTTC. The variable domain in full, with the rest retrieved from reference TRBV7-2 and TRBJ2-1, is GAGVSQSPSNKVTEKGKDVELRCDPISGHTALYWYRQSLGQGLEFLIYFQGNSAPDKSGLPSDRFSAERTGGSVSTLTIQRTQQEDSAVYLCASSLVGRQGNEQFFGPGTRLTVL.

This clone was recorded many times. Sequence at one end of the junction differs from germline and may be a read error. The J gene is TRBJ2-2, the V gene TRBV7-7; a weak D match, TRBD1 (5 bases). Germline V CDR1 and CDR2: SSHAT, FNYEAQ (reference sequence). There are 15 residues in the CDR3. The CDR3 sequence is CASSLRTGNTGELFF. In nucleotides, the CDR3 is TGTGCTAGCAGCTTACGAACAGGGAACACCGGGGAGCTGTTTTTT.

This chain uses TRBV18 with TRBJ2-3; 8 bases are shared with TRBD2. The CDR3 is 18 residues long. The J segment lost 1 base and the V segment lost 1 base, leaving 10 bases of the junction unmatched. CDR1 KGHSH and CDR2 LQKENI come from the germline V gene. CDR3 residues: CASSPRAGGNSGTDTQYF. CDR3 DNA sequence: TGTGCCAGCTCACCACGCGCGGGGGGCAACTCGGGCACAGATACGCAGTATTTT.

The V call is TRBV5-4, the J call TRBJ1-2; 7 nucleotides match TRBD1. Germline-derived CDR1 and CDR2 are SGHNT and YYREEE (reference sequence). J was trimmed by 12 bases and V by 2 bases; bases with no gene match: 16. CDR3 size: 15 residues. The CDR3 coding sequence is TGTGCCAGCAGCTTAGTAGGTCCTAGACAGGGAGGAAACACCTTC. This sequence encodes CASSLVGPRQGGNTF.

This clone was recorded once. V and J are TRBV4-1 and TRBJ2-1; the D gene is possibly TRBD2 (6 bases). The CDR3 is 13 amino acids. The germline V gene has CDR1 MGHRA and CDR2 YSYEKL. Between the trimmed V and J ends, which lost 2 bases and 6 bases, there was a span of 8 bases. DNA of the CDR3: TGCGCCAGCAGCCAAAGACTAGTCAATGAGCAGTTCTTC. Residues: CASSQRLVNEQFF.

DNA of the CDR3: TGTGCCATCAGACCGGGACAACAAGCAGGCACCGGGGAGCTGTTTTTT. This gives the protein CAIRPGQQAGTGELFF. This chain links TRBV10-3 with TRBJ2-2; perhaps TRBD1 as D (6 bases). The CDR3 runs to 16 residues. Trimming took 6 bases from V and 4 from J, leaving 18 bases between them. CDR1 and CDR2 (germline): ENHRY, SYGVKD.